These T cell receptor beta chains were read from a single sample in a study of CXCR3-negative and CXCR3-positive naive CD8 T cells. TCRdb reprocessed the 5' RACE reads, keeping one entry per CDR3 protein, no DNA. This repertoire includes around 65,000 distinct CDR3 sequences. Sequenced material: naive CXCR3+ CD8+ T cells from blood. Source of these receptors: a human donor in good health. Some clones in this sample may be carry-over from other donors' samples. Each CDR3 is given with its conserved first and last residue.

15	TRBJ2-1	TRBV27	CASSLGQGAPNEQFF
12	TRBJ2-7	TRBV6-2/TRBV6-3	CASSYSPDEQYF
13	TRBJ2-7	TRBV7-9	CASSYTGSYEQYF
14	TRBJ2-1	TRBV20-1	CSATDTRSYNEQFF
15	TRBJ2-7	TRBV19	CASRVATRGTYEQYF
17	TRBJ1-1	TRBV20-1	CSARDSPRTAMNTEAFF
17	TRBJ2-1	TRBV3-1	CASSQVVTSARYNEQFF
17	TRBJ2-4	TRBV7-9	CASSSRTGGFAKNIQYF
17	TRBJ2-3	TRBV20-1	CSARTRQGTTVTDTQYF
15	TRBJ2-3	TRBV5-1	CASLPGPLGTDTQYF
13	TRBJ2-7	TRBV28	CASKDRGWGEQYF
14	TRBJ2-7	TRBV5-1	CASSLGLGTYEQYF
13	TRBJ2-1	TRBV9	CASSVPTKQEQFF
12	TRBJ2-4	TRBV7-9	CASSPGVDIQYF
13	TRBJ2-1	TRBV6-2/TRBV6-3	CASSYIRWDEQFF
16	TRBJ2-3	TRBV2	CASDILLAGGPSTQYF
18	TRBJ1-5	TRBV7-8	CASSLEGQGWLDNQPQHF
14	TRBJ1-2	TRBV6-5	CASTPDREGYGYTF
15	TRBJ2-7	TRBV5-6	CASSLRVSVIYEQYF
13	TRBJ2-1	TRBV29-1	CSVDGGLNNEQFF
14	TRBJ1-2	TRBV13	CASSSPSVGYGYTF